These 32 T cell receptor beta chains were all obtained from the same sample, sequenced in a study of radiation and T cells in renal cell carcinoma. This table comes from immunoSEQ multiplex PCR, and its TCRdb copy is limited to in-frame clones, with some not included. The sample comprises some 150,000 clones, roughly 86% of which are singletons, and around 13% rests with the top ten. The time point: blood 2 weeks post-SBRT. Treatment noted: 15 Gy SBRT to primary tumor, nephrectomy 4 weeks later. This sample comprised blood, obtained from a patient whose treatment included radiotherapy and nephrectomy. The receptors come from a woman between 50 and 59 years old with renal cell carcinoma.

In this sample, this clone turned up a few times. The rearrangement uses TRBV7-6 and TRBJ1-4, with TRBD1 identical over 12 bases. The CDR3 contains 18 residues. V gave up 3 bases and J gave up 3 bases; unmatched junction bases: 8. Germline lookup yields CDR1 SGHVS and CDR2 FNYEAQ. Here the CDR3 DNA reads TGTGCCAGCAGCTTCTCAGGGACAGGGGGCATGTCTAATGAAAAACTGTTTTTT. This translates into CASSFSGTGGMSNEKLFF.

V usage is TRBV4-1 and J usage is TRBJ2-5; 7 nucleotides align to TRBD2. J lost 6 bases, V lost 1 base, and 8 bases had no gene match. This CDR3 has 15 residues. Germline CDR1 MGHRA, CDR2 YSYEKL. CDR3 residues: CASSQGRLAEKTQYF. DNA of the CDR3: TGCGCCAGCAGCCAAGGTCGTCTAGCGGAAAAGACCCAGTACTTC.

V is TRBV7-9 and J is TRBJ2-2, with D uncertain. The V and J ends lost 5 bases and 3 bases respectively, with 13 bases between them. The germline V gene has CDR1 SEHNR and CDR2 FQNEAQ (reference sequence). The CDR3 is 15 amino acids. The CDR3 reads CASSQTPSDTGELFF. Here the CDR3 DNA reads TGTGCCAGCAGCCAAACCCCGAGCGACACCGGGGAGCTGTTTTTT.

The chain has TRBV29-1 and TRBJ1-1; no reliable D call. CDR1 and CDR2 from the germline V gene are SQVTM and ANQGSEA. V was clipped by 2 bases and J by 0 bases, with 7 bases between them. There are 13 residues in the CDR3. For the CDR3, the DNA is TGCAGCGTTGAATCCCAGTTGAACACTGAAGCTTTCTTT. Its translation is CSVESQLNTEAFF.

V gene TRBV9 combines with J gene TRBJ2-3; D may be TRBD2 (6 bases). Germline assignment: CDR1 SGDLS and CDR2 YYNGEE. The CDR3 length is 14 residues. The ends were cut back, 7 bases at V and 2 bases at J, with 14 bases in the middle. The chain's CDR3 is CASGGRELTDTQYF. CDR3 in DNA: TGTGCCAGCGGTGGGCGGGAACTCACAGATACGCAGTATTTT.

This rearrangement joins TRBV5-1 to TRBJ1-6; 7 positions match TRBD1. CDR1 and CDR2 (germline): SGHRS, YFSETQ. This CDR3 has 18 amino acids. Losses at the gene ends were 0 bases for V and 2 bases for J; bases not matched to a gene: 8. The CDR3 DNA reads TGCGCCAGCAGCTTGGGAATTCAGGGGGGCGCCTATAATTCACCCCTCCACTTT. Its translation is CASSLGIQGGAYNSPLHF.

Points on this clone: In the same sample, other DNA sequences code for this CDR3. J is TRBJ1-1 and V is TRBV14; D is unclear. The CDR3 consists of 14 residues. Trimming took 0 bases from V and 0 from J, leaving 5 bases between them. Germline CDR1 and CDR2: SGHDN and FVKESK. The CDR3 nucleotides are TGTGCCAGCAGCCAAGATCCAGTGAACACTGAAGCTTTCTTT. Amino acids: CASSQDPVNTEAFF.

In this sample, this clone turned up once. The chain links TRBV6-6 to TRBJ2-1; 8 bases fit TRBD2. The ends lost 6 bases at V and 2 bases at J; junction bases unmatched: 6. Per germline, CDR1 MNHNY and CDR2 SVGAGI (reference sequence). The CDR3 runs to 15 residues. CDR3 in DNA: TGTGCCAGCAGCAAGACTAGCGATCCCTACAATGAGCAGTTCTTC. This translates into CASSKTSDPYNEQFF.

In nucleotides, the CDR3 is TGCAGCGCAACACAGGGGGCAAACACTGAAGCTTTCTTT. This translates into CSATQGANTEAFF. The rearrangement links TRBV29-1 to TRBJ1-1, with TRBD1 matching 9 bases. This CDR3 is built from 13 residues. With V trimmed by 7 bases and J by 2 bases, 5 bases remained unmatched. From germline, CDR1 is SQVTM and CDR2 ANQGSEA.

In its sample, this clone was seen once. The chain carries TRBV5-6 and TRBJ2-1; D not certain. The V end lost 2 bases, the J end lost 5 bases, and 20 bases lay between the germline ends. The CDR3 totals 17 residues. Looked up from germline, CDR1 is SGHDT and CDR2 is YYEEEE. The CDR3 is CASSFRVGTPIHNEQFF. The CDR3 DNA follows: TGTGCCAGCAGCTTTCGAGTCGGTACCCCCATCCACAATGAGCAGTTCTTC.

This rearrangement joins TRBV30 to TRBJ2-1, with 12 bases that match TRBD2. CDR3 length: 15 residues. The germline V gene encodes CDR1 GTSNPN and CDR2 SVGIG (reference sequence). V dropped 2 bases and J dropped 15; count of bases not matched to a gene: 14. CDR3 nucleotides: TGTGCCTGGAGTCCCCGGACTAGCGGGGTCGGATCTTGGTTCTTC. It encodes CAWSPRTSGVGSWFF. The full variable domain, its missing parts supplied by reference TRBV30 and TRBJ2-1, is SQTIHQWPATLVQPVGSPLSLECTVEGTSNPNLYWYRQAAGRGLQLLFYSVGIGQISSEVPQNLSASRPQDRQFILSSKKLLLSDSGFYLCAWSPRTSGVGSWFFGPGTRLTVL.

The V and J genes are TRBV7-9 and TRBJ2-2; no clear D gene. From germline, CDR1 is SEHNR and CDR2 FQNEAQ (reference sequence). V was trimmed by 2 bases and J by 3 bases, leaving 1 base between them. The CDR3 runs 12 residues. The CDR3 DNA follows: TGTGCCAGCAGCTTACACACCGGGGAGCTGTTTTTT. Translated: CASSLHTGELFF. The full variable domain, with the rest looked up from reference TRBV7-9 and TRBJ2-2, is DTGVSQNPRHKITKRGQNVTFRCDPISEHNRLYWYRQTLGQGPEFLTYFQNEAQLEKSRLLSDRFSAERPKGSFSTLEIQRTEQGDSAMYLCASSLHTGELFFGEGSRLTVL.

This clone was counted a single time. Other DNA sequences in the sample encode the same CDR3. The chain carries TRBV18 and TRBJ1-5; D not resolved. The germline CDR1 and CDR2 sequences are KGHSH and LQKENI. The CDR3 contains 13 residues. V was pared by 3 bases and J by 0 bases, with 3 bases between. The CDR3 sequence: CASSPDSNQPQHF. CDR3 bases: TGTGCCAGCTCACCGGATAGCAATCAGCCCCAGCATTTT.

The chain uses TRBV9 and TRBJ2-3; 10 nucleotides line up with TRBD1. This CDR3 region has 16 residues. CDR1 SGDLS and CDR2 YYNGEE come from the germline V gene. The V and J ends lost 4 bases and 4 bases, in that order; junction bases with no gene match: 9. As DNA, the CDR3 is TGTGCCAGCAGCCATCCCCGGGACAGGGGACCAGATACGCAGTATTTT. Its translation: CASSHPRDRGPDTQYF.

This clone was picked up a small number of times. V usage is TRBV9 and J usage is TRBJ1-1; D ambiguous. CDR1 and CDR2 from the germline V gene are SGDLS and YYNGEE. This CDR3 region has 13 residues. The ends were cut back, 4 bases at V and 3 bases at J, with 10 bases in the middle. CDR3 loop: CASSWKEDTEAFF. The CDR3 DNA is TGTGCCAGCAGCTGGAAGGAAGACACTGAAGCTTTCTTT.

The chain joins TRBV4-3 to TRBJ2-3, with 9 bases fitting TRBD2. Losses at the gene ends were 0 bases for V and 0 bases for J; bases not matched to a gene: 4. The V gene's germline CDR1 is LGHNA and CDR2 YSLEER. The CDR3 is made up of 17 amino acids. The CDR3 DNA reads as TGCGCCAGCAGCCAAGAGGCCGGGACTAGCAGCACAGATACGCAGTATTTT. Its protein product is CASSQEAGTSSTDTQYF.

This clone was detected once. V gene TRBV18 combines with J gene TRBJ2-7, with a possible D match to TRBD2 (6 bases). The V and J ends lost 5 bases and 2 bases respectively, with 7 bases between them. CDR3 length: 12 amino acids. Per germline, CDR1 KGHSH and CDR2 LQKENI. The CDR3 reads CASSGGPYEQYF. DNA of the CDR3: TGTGCCAGCTCAGGAGGGCCCTACGAGCAGTACTTC.

The genes are TRBV5-8 and TRBJ1-1; the match to TRBD1 covers 7 bases. The ends lost 5 bases at V and 1 base at J; junction bases unmatched: 11. In germline, CDR1 is SGHTS, CDR2 YDEGEE. The CDR3 has 16 amino acids. CDR3: CASRWGQPNSNTEAFF. Here the CDR3 DNA reads TGTGCCAGCAGGTGGGGACAGCCGAACTCGAACACTGAAGCTTTCTTT.

The V gene is TRBV7-2, the J gene TRBJ1-6; D gene uncertain. Germline V lookup: CDR1 SGHTA, CDR2 FQGNSA. Trimming left V 1 base short and J 6 bases short, with 4 bases between. This CDR3 is built from 13 residues. CDR3 protein: CASSLGFNSPLHF. The CDR3 DNA follows: TGTGCCAGCAGCTTAGGCTTTAATTCACCCCTCCACTTT.

The rearrangement joins TRBV15 to TRBJ2-5, with D tentatively TRBD2 (5 bases). Trimming stripped 6 bases from V and 2 bases from J, with 16 bases between. The CDR3 contains 15 residues. CDR1 and CDR2 from the germline V gene are LNHNV and YYDKDF (reference sequence). CDR3 protein: CATSNPRAQQETQYF. Here the CDR3 DNA reads TGTGCCACCAGTAATCCGAGGGCCCAACAAGAGACCCAGTACTTC.

This clone turned up a few times. The chain combines TRBV7-9 with TRBJ2-1; D is ambiguous. Germline-derived CDR1 and CDR2 are SEHNR and FQNEAQ (reference sequence). Trimming left V 5 bases short and J 9 bases short, with 14 bases between. CDR3 length: 13 amino acids. The DNA for the CDR3 is TGTGCCAGCAGCCCCCGATCGGCGACTGAGCAGTTCTTC. Residues: CASSPRSATEQFF.

The rearrangement links TRBV6-5 to TRBJ1-5; no clear D gene. The CDR3 extends over 14 amino acids. The germline V gene encodes CDR1 MNHEY and CDR2 SVGAGI. The V end was cut by 6 bases, the J end by 0 bases, with 9 bases between. CDR3 in DNA: TGTGCCAGCAGGCCGCTTAATAGCAATCAGCCCCAGCATTTT. Protein sequence: CASRPLNSNQPQHF.

V is TRBV18 and J is TRBJ1-5, with D tentatively TRBD1 (5 bases). This CDR3 is 14 amino acids long. The germline V gene encodes CDR1 KGHSH and CDR2 LQKENI. V was cut by 3 bases and J by 7 bases, with 13 bases left in between. The CDR3 sequence: CASSPAGGDQPQHF. CDR3 in DNA: TGTGCCAGCTCACCCGCGGGAGGGGACCAGCCCCAGCATTTT.

The V and J genes are TRBV6-1 and TRBJ2-2, with 9 bases lining up with TRBD2. Germline CDR1 and CDR2: MNHNS and SASEGT. The CDR3 totals 17 residues. V was pared by 0 bases and J by 4 bases, with 6 bases of the junction left unmatched. The CDR3 reads CASSEAQRGAPTGELFF. For the CDR3, the DNA is TGTGCCAGCAGTGAAGCCCAGCGGGGGGCCCCCACCGGGGAGCTGTTTTTT.

V gene TRBV7-8 combines with J gene TRBJ1-4; TRBD1 matches at 11 bases. Germline CDR1 is SGHVS and CDR2 is FQNEAQ. V lost 5 bases, J lost 5 bases, and 7 bases stayed unmatched. There are 16 residues in the CDR3. This chain's CDR3 is CASSPMGTGGNEKLFF. The CDR3 DNA is TGTGCCAGCAGCCCAATGGGGACAGGGGGAAATGAAAAACTGTTTTTT.

The chain employs TRBV2 and TRBJ2-2; the match to TRBD1 covers 9 bases. CDR1 and CDR2 from the germline V gene are SNHLY and FYNNEI. CDR3 length: 15 residues. Trimming removed 8 bases from V and 1 base from J; junction bases left unmatched: 5. The CDR3 DNA is TGTGCCAGCCGCCGGGACAGGGTGAACACCGGGGAGCTGTTTTTT. This codes for CASRRDRVNTGELFF.

The chain couples TRBV29-1 to TRBJ1-1; 9 bases agree with TRBD1. CDR3 size: 18 residues. Germline CDR1 is SQVTM and CDR2 is ANQGSEA. The V gene end was trimmed by 4 bases and the J gene end by 3 bases; junction bases not matched to a gene: 18. The CDR3 nucleotides are TGCAGCGTTGGCGGTGGGAGGACAGGGGCGACTAGGTACACTGAAGCTTTCTTT. It specifies CSVGGGRTGATRYTEAFF.

This clone was picked up one time. The genes are TRBV30 and TRBJ1-2, with 8 positions matching TRBD1. Unmatched junction bases numbered 13, after V lost 5 bases and J lost 8 bases. CDR3 length: 14 amino acids. CDR1 is GTSNPN and CDR2 is SVGIG in the germline V gene (reference sequence). This CDR3 reads CAWGTSGGAYGYTF. The CDR3 DNA reads as TGTGCCTGGGGTACTTCAGGGGGCGCGTACGGCTACACCTTC.

This sequence joins TRBV18 and TRBJ2-7; D possibly matches TRBD1 or TRBD2 (5 bases each). CDR3 size: 15 residues. CDR1 and CDR2 (germline): KGHSH, LQKENI. With 2 bases removed from V and 0 bases from J, the gap between germline ends came to 11 bases. CDR3 sequence reads: CASSPEDGASYEQYF. CDR3 coding DNA: TGTGCCAGCTCACCAGAGGACGGGGCCTCCTACGAGCAGTACTTC.

V and J are TRBV5-1 and TRBJ2-7, with D hard to call. V lost 6 bases and J 3 bases, leaving 16 bases between the germline ends. CDR3 length: 14 amino acids. Germline V gene data show CDR1 as SGHRS and CDR2 as YFSETQ. The CDR3 loop is CASTLGPENYEQYF. CDR3 DNA sequence: TGCGCCAGCACTCTCGGGCCCGAAAACTACGAGCAGTACTTC.

The rearrangement links TRBV5-6 to TRBJ1-4; D is unclear. The CDR3 covers 16 residues. V was trimmed by 2 bases and J by 7 bases, leaving 18 bases between them. Looked up from germline, CDR1 is SGHDT and CDR2 is YYEEEE. Written as DNA, the CDR3 is TGTGCCAGCAGCTTTCAGGCGGCGAGGCTCGGTGAAAAACTGTTTTTT. Translating gives CASSFQAARLGEKLFF. The whole variable domain, filled in from reference TRBV5-6 and TRBJ1-4, reads DAGVTQSPTHLIKTRGQQVTLRCSPKSGHDTVSWYQQALGQGPQFIFQYYEEEERQRGNFPDRFSGHQFPNYSSELNVNALLLGDSALYLCASSFQAARLGEKLFFGSGTQLSVL.

The CDR3 nucleotides read TGTGCCAGCAGCTTAGATCTTGCCAGCTACGAGCAGTACTTC. Translation gives CASSLDLASYEQYF. V is TRBV11-2 and J is TRBJ2-7; no firm D call. The CDR3 consists of 14 residues. Per germline, CDR1 SGHAT and CDR2 FQNNGV. The germline V and J ends were trimmed by 0 bases and 3 bases, with 9 bases remaining between them.